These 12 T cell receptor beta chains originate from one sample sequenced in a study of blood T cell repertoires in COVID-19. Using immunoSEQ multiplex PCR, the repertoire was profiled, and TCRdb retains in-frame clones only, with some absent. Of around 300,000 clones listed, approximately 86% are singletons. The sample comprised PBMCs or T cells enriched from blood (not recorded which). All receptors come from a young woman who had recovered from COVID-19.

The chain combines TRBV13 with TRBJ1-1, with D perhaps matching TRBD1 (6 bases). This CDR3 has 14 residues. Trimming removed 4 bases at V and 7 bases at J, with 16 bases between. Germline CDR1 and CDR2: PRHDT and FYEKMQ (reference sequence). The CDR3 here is CASSYNRGGDEAFF. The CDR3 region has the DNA TGTGCCAGCAGCTACAATAGGGGGGGTGATGAAGCTTTCTTT.

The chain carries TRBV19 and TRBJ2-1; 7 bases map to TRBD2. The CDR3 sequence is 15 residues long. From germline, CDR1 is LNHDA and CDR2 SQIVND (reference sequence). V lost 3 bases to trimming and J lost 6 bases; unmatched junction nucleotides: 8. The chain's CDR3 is CASSIDGGSLNEQFF. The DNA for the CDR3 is TGTGCCAGTAGTATTGACGGGGGGTCCCTCAATGAGCAGTTCTTC.

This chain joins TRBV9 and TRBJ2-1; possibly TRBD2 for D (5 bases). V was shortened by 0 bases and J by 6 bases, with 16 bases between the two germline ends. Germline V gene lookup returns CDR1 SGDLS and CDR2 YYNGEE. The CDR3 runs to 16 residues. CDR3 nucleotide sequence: TGTGCCAGCAGCGTAGATTTCAGTGGAGGACTCAATGAGCAGTTCTTC. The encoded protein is CASSVDFSGGLNEQFF.

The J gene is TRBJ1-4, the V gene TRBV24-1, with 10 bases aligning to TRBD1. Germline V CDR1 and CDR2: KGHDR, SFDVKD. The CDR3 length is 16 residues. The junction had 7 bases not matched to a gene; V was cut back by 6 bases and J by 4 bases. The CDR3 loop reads CATSPGTGVHNEKLFF. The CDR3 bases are TGTGCCACCAGTCCCGGGACAGGGGTACATAATGAAAAACTGTTTTTT.

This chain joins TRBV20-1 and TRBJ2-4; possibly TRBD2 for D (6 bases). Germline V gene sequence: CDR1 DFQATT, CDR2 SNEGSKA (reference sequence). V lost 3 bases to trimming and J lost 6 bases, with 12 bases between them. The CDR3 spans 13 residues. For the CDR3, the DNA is TGCAGTGCTAGTCGGCAGGGAGGAAACATTCAGTACTTC. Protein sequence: CSASRQGGNIQYF.

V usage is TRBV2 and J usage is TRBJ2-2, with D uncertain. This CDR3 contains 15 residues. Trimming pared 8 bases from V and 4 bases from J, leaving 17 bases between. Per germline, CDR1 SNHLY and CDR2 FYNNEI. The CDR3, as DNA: TGTGCCAGCGCTCAGACGGCGGTTCTCACCGGGGAGCTGTTTTTT. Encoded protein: CASAQTAVLTGELFF.

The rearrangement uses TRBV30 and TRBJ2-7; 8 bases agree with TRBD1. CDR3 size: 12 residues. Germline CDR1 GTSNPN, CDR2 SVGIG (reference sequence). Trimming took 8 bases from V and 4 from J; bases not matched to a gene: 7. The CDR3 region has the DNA TGTGCCGGGAACGACAGGGGATACGAGCAGTACTTC. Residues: CAGNDRGYEQYF.

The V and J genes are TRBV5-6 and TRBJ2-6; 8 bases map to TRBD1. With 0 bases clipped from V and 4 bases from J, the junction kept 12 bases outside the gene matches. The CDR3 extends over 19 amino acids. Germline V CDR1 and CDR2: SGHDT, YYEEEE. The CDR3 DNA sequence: TGTGCCAGCAGCTTGGCCGCGGGACAGGTCCTAGGAGGGGCCAACGTCCTGACTTTC. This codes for CASSLAAGQVLGGANVLTF.

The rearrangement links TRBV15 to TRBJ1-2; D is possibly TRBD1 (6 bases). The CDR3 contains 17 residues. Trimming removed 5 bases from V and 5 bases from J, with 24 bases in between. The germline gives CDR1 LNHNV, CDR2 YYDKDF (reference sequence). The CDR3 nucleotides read TGTGCCACCAGCCTATCTGGGGGGGCAAGGGGGATTTATGGCTACACCTTC. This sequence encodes CATSLSGGARGIYGYTF.

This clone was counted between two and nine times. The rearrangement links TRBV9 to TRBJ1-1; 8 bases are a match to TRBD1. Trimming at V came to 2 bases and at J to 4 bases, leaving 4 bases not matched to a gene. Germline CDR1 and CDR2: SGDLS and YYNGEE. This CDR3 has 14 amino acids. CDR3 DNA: TGTGCCAGCAGCGTTACAGGGGGGGGCACTGAAGCTTTCTTT. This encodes CASSVTGGGTEAFF.

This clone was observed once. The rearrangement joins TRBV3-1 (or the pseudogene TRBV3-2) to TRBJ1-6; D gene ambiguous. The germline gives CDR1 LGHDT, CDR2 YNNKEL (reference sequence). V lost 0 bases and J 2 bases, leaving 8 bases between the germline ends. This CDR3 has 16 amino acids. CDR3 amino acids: CASSQEYVPYNSPLHF. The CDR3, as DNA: TGTGCCAGCAGCCAAGAGTATGTCCCCTATAATTCACCCCTCCACTTT.

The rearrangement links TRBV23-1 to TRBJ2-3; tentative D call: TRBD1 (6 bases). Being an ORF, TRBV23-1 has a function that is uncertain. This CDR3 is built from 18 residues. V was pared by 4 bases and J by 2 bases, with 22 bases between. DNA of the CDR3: TGCGCCAGCAGTCTAATCCCCTGGACAGAGTTAATCACAGATACGCAGTATTTT. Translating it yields CASSLIPWTELITDTQYF.